The T cell receptor beta chain described here comes from a study of neurological immune-mediated disorders. 5'RACE employing 10-nucleotide random UMIs yielded the cDNA. TCRdb called the 5' RACE reads again in MiXCR, with one record for every CDR3 protein. The table includes tens of thousands of distinct CDR3 sequences, about 15% detected once. CDR3 size: 17 residues. CDR1 and CDR2 from the germline V gene are LGHDT and YNNKEL (reference sequence). Unmatched junction bases numbered 6, after V lost 3 bases and J lost 1 base. As to time point: technical triplicate 3. This clonotype was seen at least ten times.

This rearrangement joins TRBV3-1 to TRBJ2-1; TRBD2 matches at 10 bases. The source material was CD4+ T cells from blood. The sequence was collected from a female donor with HTLV-1-associated myelopathy (HAM/TSP). The CDR3 sequence: CASSHGPLAGSYNEQFF. CDR3 in DNA: TGTGCCAGCAGCCATGGTCCACTAGCGGGGTCCTACAATGAGCAGTTCTTC.